Listed here are 23 T cell receptor beta chains from one sample, sequenced in a study of T cell repertoires in cytomegalovirus infection. TCRdb re-called the reads with MiXCR, one entry per CDR3 protein. The sample holds 300,000 to 450,000 distinct CDR3 sequences, 15% to 20% seen once. What was sequenced was PBMCs. The receptors shown here come from a human donor in good health (CMV status not recorded). Some clones in this sample may be carry-over from other donors' samples.

The chain has TRBV20-1 and TRBJ1-4; possible D gene TRBD1, 6 bases. V was shortened by 0 bases and J by 8 bases, with 16 bases between the two germline ends. CDR1 is DFQATT and CDR2 is SNEGSKA in the germline V gene (reference sequence). The CDR3 is 15 residues long. The CDR3 nucleotides read TGCAGTGCTAGAGACCCCAGGGGCTTTGGCGAAAAACTGTTTTTT. Amino acid sequence: CSARDPRGFGEKLFF.

This clonotype was detected ten times or more. This rearrangement joins TRBV7-2 to TRBJ2-4; 12 nucleotides line up with TRBD1. With V trimmed by 3 bases and J by 12 bases, 9 bases remained unmatched. This CDR3 contains 15 residues. From germline, CDR1 is SGHTA and CDR2 FQGNSA. The CDR3 DNA sequence: TGTGCCAGCAGCTTTTTTCCGGGACAGGGGGCGAGTCAGTACTTC. Protein: CASSFFPGQGASQYF.

In its sample, this clonotype was seen a few times. The chain links TRBV7-9 to TRBJ2-7; no clear D. Germline-derived CDR1 and CDR2 are SEHNR and FQNEAQ (reference sequence). V lost 1 base and J lost 7, with 8 bases in between. This CDR3 comprises 12 residues. The CDR3 protein is CASSLGGKEQYF. The CDR3 coding sequence is TGTGCCAGCAGCTTAGGGGGTAAGGAGCAGTACTTC.

The rearrangement joins TRBV7-2 to TRBJ2-3, with 14 bases fitting TRBD2. This CDR3 is built from 17 residues. Per germline, CDR1 SGHTA and CDR2 FQGNSA. Unmatched junction bases numbered 15, after V lost 5 bases and J lost 11 bases. The CDR3, as DNA: TGTGCCAGCAGCCCTGGGGGGGGACTAGCGGGAGCAGGAGAGCAGTATTTT. This encodes CASSPGGGLAGAGEQYF.

The V gene is TRBV14, the J gene TRBJ2-3; D is uncertain. Germline CDR1 and CDR2: SGHDN and FVKESK. V lost 5 bases, J lost 6 bases, and 12 bases lay in between. The CDR3 spans 13 residues. CDR3 sequence reads: CASSWSLYDTQYF. CDR3 DNA sequence: TGTGCCAGCAGCTGGAGTCTGTACGATACGCAGTATTTT.

This chain uses TRBV28 with TRBJ2-3; D gene ambiguous. V lost 6 bases and J 0 bases, leaving 13 bases between the germline ends. The germline V gene encodes CDR1 MDHEN and CDR2 SYDVKM. CDR3 size: 15 residues. The chain's CDR3 is CASSFSRPSTDTQYF. CDR3 DNA: TGTGCCAGCAGCTTCTCGAGACCAAGCACAGATACGCAGTATTTT.

The chain has TRBV5-4 and TRBJ1-3; D unresolved. The germline V gene has CDR1 SGHNT and CDR2 YYREEE (reference sequence). This CDR3 region has 15 residues. V was pared by 0 bases and J by 2 bases, with 9 bases between. The DNA for the CDR3 is TGTGCCAGCAGCTTGGATGATCAAACTGGAAACACCATATATTTT. As protein: CASSLDDQTGNTIYF.

This clonotype has ten or more counts. The chain has TRBV7-2 and TRBJ2-5; 8 nucleotides align to TRBD1. The CDR3 consists of 14 residues. The V and J ends lost 3 bases and 3 bases, in that order; junction bases with no gene match: 3. CDR1 is SGHTA, CDR2 FQGNSA, per germline. The CDR3 coding sequence is TGTGCCAGCAGCTTCGACAGGGGTGAAGAGACCCAGTACTTC. This encodes CASSFDRGEETQYF.

This chain links TRBV18 with TRBJ1-4; D may be TRBD1 (5 bases). This CDR3 is built from 14 residues. Trimming removed 3 bases at V and 5 bases at J, with 10 bases between. From germline, CDR1 is KGHSH and CDR2 LQKENI. DNA of the CDR3: TGTGCCAGCTCACCGACAGAGAAGAATGAAAAACTGTTTTTT. As protein: CASSPTEKNEKLFF.

This clonotype was detected many times. The chain uses TRBV7-8 and TRBJ2-2; 8 bases fit TRBD2. Per the germline V gene, CDR1 is SGHVS and CDR2 is FQNEAQ. The CDR3 covers 18 residues. V shed 1 base and J 0 bases; nucleotides not matched to a gene: 7. CDR3 DNA: TGTGCCAGCAGCTTAGTACCTAGCGGGTTCGCGAACACCGGGGAGCTGTTTTTT. Amino acid sequence: CASSLVPSGFANTGELFF.

In this sample, this clonotype turned up a few times. The chain combines TRBV12-3 or TRBV12-4 with TRBJ1-3; D is unresolved. CDR3 length: 13 amino acids. V dropped 8 bases and J dropped 0 bases, with 8 bases sitting between them. This chain's CDR3 is CASVAFSGNTIYF. For the CDR3, the DNA is TGTGCCAGCGTTGCCTTCTCTGGAAACACCATATATTTT.

This clonotype was observed at least ten times. The V and J genes are TRBV7-2 and TRBJ2-7, with 8 positions matching TRBD2. Germline CDR1 is SGHTA and CDR2 is FQGNSA. The CDR3 length is 15 residues. J gave up 3 bases and V 3 bases, and 7 bases lay outside the gene matches. The CDR3 here is CASSLAGGAHYEQYF. The CDR3 region has the DNA TGTGCCAGCAGCTTGGCGGGAGGAGCCCACTACGAGCAGTACTTC.

This clonotype was picked up a small number of times. This sequence joins TRBV25-1 and TRBJ1-1; D gene unclear. With 5 bases removed from V and 3 bases from J, the gap between germline ends came to 7 bases. The CDR3 has 12 residues. In germline, CDR1 is MGHDK, CDR2 SYGVNS. In DNA form, the CDR3 reads TGTGCCAGCAGTACCATGGACACTGAAGCTTTCTTT. Its protein is CASSTMDTEAFF.

This chain connects TRBV7-9 to TRBJ2-1; 8 bases are a match to TRBD1. This CDR3 has 15 residues. Trimming cost V 5 bases and J 10 bases; bases outside gene matches: 13. From germline, CDR1 is SEHNR and CDR2 FQNEAQ (reference sequence). The CDR3 coding sequence is TGTGCCAGCAGCCCGACGGACAGGGCATCTCGCGAGCAGTTCTTC. It codes for CASSPTDRASREQFF.

This clonotype has only a few counts. The chain recombines TRBV20-1 with TRBJ2-3; D gene ambiguous. This CDR3 contains 14 residues. V shed 3 bases and J shed 2 bases, with 12 bases lying between them. Per germline, CDR1 DFQATT and CDR2 SNEGSKA (reference sequence). The chain's CDR3 is CSASEDVNTDTQYF. In DNA form, the CDR3 reads TGCAGTGCTAGTGAGGACGTAAACACAGATACGCAGTATTTT.

The sample holds a few counts of this clonotype. The chain joins TRBV7-2 to TRBJ2-5, with TRBD1 matching 10 bases. The CDR3 extends over 16 amino acids. The V and J ends lost 1 base and 4 bases, in that order; junction bases with no gene match: 6. CDR1 SGHTA and CDR2 FQGNSA come from the germline V gene. CDR3 residues: CASSLEFGTGAETQYF. CDR3 sequence (DNA): TGTGCCAGCAGCTTAGAATTTGGGACAGGGGCAGAGACCCAGTACTTC.

This clonotype has ten or more counts. The chain uses TRBV11-2 and TRBJ2-7, with 11 bases fitting TRBD2. This CDR3 spans 18 amino acids. Trimming cost V 5 bases and J 10 bases; bases outside gene matches: 22. The germline V gene has CDR1 SGHAT and CDR2 FQNNGV. This CDR3 is CASSVIQGASGRLGRQYF. Written as DNA, the CDR3 is TGTGCCAGCAGCGTCATACAGGGTGCTAGCGGGAGGTTAGGGCGCCAGTACTTC.

This clonotype came up a few times. The chain couples TRBV6-1 to TRBJ2-3; the D gene could be TRBD1 or TRBD2 (5 bases each). Trimming stripped 2 bases from V and 2 bases from J, with 14 bases between. Germline CDR1 and CDR2: MNHNS and SASEGT. The CDR3 has 16 residues. In nucleotides, the CDR3 is TGTGCCAGCAGTGAAAAGTCAGGGAGTTACACAGATACGCAGTATTTT. Translated, it gives CASSEKSGSYTDTQYF.

The V and J genes are TRBV10-3 and TRBJ2-7; 8 positions match TRBD2. The CDR3 is made up of 13 amino acids. CDR1 and CDR2 from the germline V gene are ENHRY and SYGVKD. V was pared by 3 bases and J by 5 bases, with 3 bases of the junction left unmatched. The CDR3 DNA is TGTGCCATCAGTGACCCCGGGGGGGACGAGCAGTACTTC. Its protein is CAISDPGGDEQYF.

V is TRBV7-7 and J is TRBJ2-2; D gene ambiguous. Germline values: CDR1 SSHAT, CDR2 FNYEAQ (reference sequence). V was cut by 2 bases and J by 1 base, with 5 bases left in between. The CDR3 length is 14 residues. The CDR3 sequence is CASSLQLNTGELFF. The CDR3, as DNA: TGTGCCAGCAGCTTACAACTGAACACCGGGGAGCTGTTTTTT. Supplemented by reference TRBV7-7 and TRBJ2-2, the full variable domain reads GAGVSQSPRYKVTKRGQDVTLRCDPISSHATLYWYQQALGQGPEFLTYFNYEAQPDKSGLPSDRFSAERPEGSISTLTIQRTEQRDSAMYRCASSLQLNTGELFFGEGSRLTVL.

This chain uses TRBV5-8 with TRBJ1-2; D unresolved. V was clipped by 1 base and J by 11 bases, with 15 bases between them. The germline gives CDR1 SGHTS, CDR2 YDEGEE. The CDR3 runs to 13 residues. CDR3: CASSLPRGLRYTF. The CDR3 nucleotides are TGTGCCAGCAGCTTGCCGCGAGGGTTGAGGTACACCTTC.

The V call is TRBV20-1, the J call TRBJ2-5; weak D call: TRBD1 (5 bases). This CDR3 is built from 11 residues. V was pared by 7 bases and J by 7 bases, with 13 bases between. Germline V lookup: CDR1 DFQATT, CDR2 SNEGSKA (reference sequence). CDR3 amino acids: CSVWGSGTQYF. CDR3 bases: TGCAGTGTTTGGGGCTCCGGGACCCAGTACTTC.

CDR3 in amino acids: CASSQGQFSTDTQYF. The DNA of the CDR3 is TGTGCCAGCAGCCAAGGACAGTTTAGCACAGATACGCAGTATTTT. The rearrangement links TRBV7-9 to TRBJ2-3; TRBD1 is a possible D gene (6 bases). V lost 5 bases to trimming and J lost 0 bases, with 12 bases between them. This CDR3 is built from 15 residues. Germline assignment: CDR1 SEHNR and CDR2 FQNEAQ (reference sequence).